This TCR beta chain appears in the sequencing data of a study of blood T cell repertoires in COVID-19. Libraries were prepared by immunoSEQ multiplex PCR; TCRdb keeps only in-frame clonotypes and omits some of them. The table includes about 430,000 clones, nearly 90% detected once. The CDR3 contains 16 residues. Germline V CDR1 and CDR2: SEHNR, FQNEAQ (reference sequence). The V end was cut by 5 bases, the J end by 2 bases, with 16 bases between. This chain uses TRBV7-9 with TRBJ2-1, with D possibly matching TRBD1 (5 bases). The specimen sequenced was PBMCs or T cells enriched from blood (not recorded which). This TCR was recovered from a woman aged 18-29 years who had been exposed to COVID-19. CDR3 protein: CASSNQIRVPYNEQFF. CDR3 nucleotides: TGTGCCAGCAGCAATCAAATCAGGGTCCCCTACAATGAGCAGTTCTTC. Looking up the rest from reference TRBV7-9 and TRBJ2-1 gives the full variable domain: DTGVSQNPRHKITKRGQNVTFRCDPISEHNRLYWYRQTLGQGPEFLTYFQNEAQLEKSRLLSDRFSAERPKGSFSTLEIQRTEQGDSAMYLCASSNQIRVPYNEQFFGPGTRLTVL.